The T cell receptor (beta chain) described here comes from a study of blood T cell repertoires in COVID-19 (dated by TCRdb to the early 2020s). Turning to the overall study: The collaborator samples originated in the United States, Italy and Spain and spanned the acute and convalescent phases of COVID-19. Where available, HLA class I and class II types were obtained from metadata supplied by the sample provider rather than from assay-based typing. The prospective study material was composed of cDNA or gDNA derived from T cells, B-cell-depleted T cells, or PBMCs. The repertoires were released in a freely available public database meant as a resource for research on the immune response to SARS-CoV-2. Sample metadata almost always included a de-identified subject ID, COVID-19 status, age in years and sex. The dataset comprised deeply sampled blood TCRbeta repertoires from subjects exposed to, actively infected with, or recovered from COVID-19. The samples were drawn from the first 160 participants of the ongoing ImmuneRACE study and from 950 to 1,500 subjects provided by 6 global collaborators. What the authors observed across the whole study: The amount of clinical and demographic metadata varied by source and participant and was provided uncurated.

Turning to this clone: Its recognized antigen is unknown. Qualities for individual bases were not recorded, and no much larger clone is one base off.

The CDR1 and CDR2 encoded by the germline V gene are SGHDN and FVKESK. V and J are trimmed by 2 bases and 0 bases, and the gene matches miss 7 bases of the junction. Counted from cysteine to phenylalanine, this CDR3 has 18 amino acids. Here the CDR3 DNA is all that survives: 54 bases in frame from base 1. The immunoSEQ Assay, a bias-controlled multiplex PCR, was used to amplify TCRbeta CDR3 regions from genomic DNA. The authors' analysis ran thus. The number of nucleated cells in each sample was estimated by amplification of reference gene primers within the assay. Sequence reads were collapsed and filtered to measure the absolute abundance of every unique TCRbeta CDR3 rearrangement. For each sample, productive Simpson clonality was calculated as the square root of Simpson's diversity index across productive rearrangements. TCRdb stores this immuneACCESS table with in-frame sequences only. Part of the clones is absent; in the studies checked, under half of the shortfall reflects unresolved V genes, and no reason is known for the rest. V, J and clone size reflect that table, while D and trimming were determined from the DNA. For this sample there are approximately 340,000 clones; about nine tenths appear just once. The top ten hold about 0.78% of the sample.

Participants in the prospective study were enrolled through a virtual design, were aged roughly 18 to 90 years, and lived in approximately 25 United States geographic areas. In the prospective study, participants were assigned to cohorts based on the clinical history participants reported in a screening survey and a study questionnaire. Exposed participants were defined as having been in contact with someone with a PCR-confirmed or clinician-diagnosed COVID-19 case within 2 weeks of study entry. Mobile phlebotomists in the prospective study collected whole blood, serum and a nasopharyngeal or oropharyngeal swab from every participant. Participants in the prospective study had the option to provide additional blood draws and questionnaires over a roughly 2-month period. Prospective study blood samples were shipped either frozen or at room temperature before DNA extraction.

The chain is assembled from TRBV14 and TRBJ2-6; 7 bases in between match TRBD1. Sequenced sample: PBMCs or T cells enriched from blood (not recorded which). The clonotype originates from a woman in her 40s who had been exposed to COVID-19. The sequenced DNA is TGTGCCAGCAGCCAAACCCGGGACAGTCGCTCTGGGGCCAACGTCCTGACTTTC. This is translated as CASSQTRDSRSGANVLTF.